A selection of T cell receptor beta chains follows, all from one sample in a study of identical twins. TCRdb called the 5' RACE reads again in MiXCR, with one record for every CDR3 protein. This table holds 430,000 or so distinct CDR3 sequences, approximately 24% found once. These data were also filed under a second study, of T cells expressing NK-cell markers.

Input material: CD4+ T cells sorted from blood. All receptors come from a young woman in good health. Both conserved end residues are part of each CDR3. A D gene is named only where the DNA matches it firmly. Expanded clones get a size class; other rows say once, few or many, or leave the size out.

V gene	CDR3 length	clone size	J gene	D gene	CDR3 DNA	CDR3 protein
TRBV5-6	12	NA	TRBJ2-7	TRBD1	TGTGCCAGCGGGGGACAGGGTAGCGAGCAGTACTTC	CASGGQGSEQYF
TRBV29-1	14	NA	TRBJ2-5	NA	TGCAGCGTTGCCAGGGGCGCGGGTACGGAGACCCAGTACTTC	CSVARGAGTETQYF
TRBV20-1	15	NA	TRBJ1-1	TRBD1	TGCAGTGGAGGGGACAGGAGATACCCGAACACTGAAGCTTTCTTT	CSGGDRRYPNTEAFF
TRBV12-3/TRBV12-4	14	NA	TRBJ2-7	TRBD1	TGTGCCAGCAGACTTGGGACAGGGCCACACGAGCAGTACTTC	CASRLGTGPHEQYF
TRBV4-3	15	NA	TRBJ2-2	NA	TGCGCCAGCAGCCAAGTTTACAGGAACACCGGGGAGCTGTTTTTT	CASSQVYRNTGELFF
TRBV5-1	19	NA	TRBJ2-4	TRBD1	TGCGCCAGCAGCCCCATCCGGGACAGGGGGTCAATGGGCAAAAACATTCAGTACTTC	CASSPIRDRGSMGKNIQYF
TRBV7-2	16	few	TRBJ2-1	TRBD2	TGTGCCAGCAGCTTAGTGGGAAGCGGGGGGGCCTATGAGCAGTTCTTC	CASSLVGSGGAYEQFF
TRBV5-1	16	NA	TRBJ2-4	NA	TGCGCCAGCAGCTTGGTAGCGGACCTAGCCAAAAACATTCAGTACTTC	CASSLVADLAKNIQYF
TRBV19	15	few	TRBJ2-6	TRBD1	TGTGCCAGTACGAGGGGGCCTACTGGGGCCAACGTCCTGACTTTC	CASTRGPTGANVLTF
TRBV20-1	15	few	TRBJ2-5	TRBD2	TGCAGTGCGCCCCTGACTAGCGGCCCCAGAGAGACCCAGTACTTC	CSAPLTSGPRETQYF
TRBV20-1	14	many	TRBJ2-7	NA	TGCAGTGCTAGCCCCGGCCGCCGCTCCTACGAGCAGTACTTC	CSASPGRRSYEQYF
TRBV20-1	15	few	TRBJ2-3	TRBD1	TGCAGTGCTGGAGTGGCCAGGGGGAAGGGAGATACGCAGTATTTT	CSAGVARGKGDTQYF
TRBV9	13	few	TRBJ1-2	NA	TGTGCCAGCAGCTTTACCGGGCGCTATGGCTACACCTTC	CASSFTGRYGYTF
TRBV11-1	17	few	TRBJ2-4	TRBD1	TGTGCCAGCAGCCGTGCCGCAGGGGGAAAGGCCGAAAACATTCAGTACTTC	CASSRAAGGKAENIQYF
TRBV6-2/TRBV6-3	14	many	TRBJ1-5	NA	TGTGCCAGCAGTTATCTACAGGAGAATCAGCCCCAGCATTTT	CASSYLQENQPQHF